Listed below are T cell receptor beta chains from one sample, sequenced in a study of control samples from healthy donors and cancer patients. Sequencing was performed with immunoSEQ multiplex PCR; in TCRdb, only in-frame clones are kept and a portion is missing. The table includes around 130,000 clones, under 90% detected once. Sequencing used PBMCs. These receptors were taken from a man over 45 with head and neck cancer. CDR3s include the opening cysteine and the closing phenylalanine or tryptophan. The order of the fields is CDR3 length, V gene, clone size, J gene, D gene, CDR3 protein, CDR3 DNA. D genes are given only for firm matches. Part of the rows lack a size; the others show once, few, many or a class for expanded clones.

CDR3 length: 14; V gene: TRBV11-2; clone size: NA; J gene: TRBJ1-3; D gene: NA; CDR3 protein: CASSLASSGNTIYF; CDR3 DNA: TGTGCCAGCAGCTTAGCCAGCTCTGGAAACACCATATATTTT
CDR3 length: 13; V gene: TRBV6-5; clone size: few; J gene: TRBJ1-2; D gene: NA; CDR3 protein: CASRLDGNGGYTF; CDR3 DNA: TGTGCCAGCAGATTAGACGGAAATGGTGGCTACACCTTC
CDR3 length: 15; V gene: TRBV6-5; clone size: NA; J gene: TRBJ2-7; D gene: NA; CDR3 protein: CASSYSILGLYEQYF; CDR3 DNA: TGTGCCAGCAGTTACTCGATTCTGGGCCTCTACGAGCAGTACTTC
CDR3 length: 14; V gene: TRBV24-1; clone size: NA; J gene: TRBJ1-1; D gene: NA; CDR3 protein: CATSDSGLRTEAFF; CDR3 DNA: TGTGCCACCAGTGATTCAGGGTTGAGAACTGAAGCTTTCTTT
CDR3 length: 15; V gene: TRBV4-2; clone size: once; J gene: TRBJ2-5; D gene: TRBD1; CDR3 protein: CASSQDRDRGETQYF; CDR3 DNA: TGTGCCAGCAGCCAAGATAGGGACAGGGGAGAGACCCAGTACTTC
CDR3 length: 23; V gene: TRBV19; clone size: NA; J gene: TRBJ1-5; D gene: NA; CDR3 protein: CASKGREKDRPIGGIYSNQPQHF; CDR3 DNA: TGTGCCAGTAAGGGCAGGGAAAAGGATCGCCCGATCGGTGGGATCTATAGCAATCAGCCCCAGCATTTT
CDR3 length: 16; V gene: TRBV6-1; clone size: NA; J gene: TRBJ2-7; D gene: NA; CDR3 protein: CASSEPGQSSSYEQYF; CDR3 DNA: TGTGCCAGCAGTGAACCGGGTCAATCAAGCTCCTACGAGCAGTACTTC
CDR3 length: 17; V gene: TRBV3-1/TRBV3-2; clone size: NA; J gene: TRBJ2-3; D gene: TRBD2; CDR3 protein: CASSQESSGSRGDTQYF; CDR3 DNA: TGTGCCAGCAGCCAAGAGTCTAGCGGGAGTCGGGGTGATACGCAGTATTTT
CDR3 length: 11; V gene: TRBV28; clone size: NA; J gene: TRBJ2-5; D gene: NA; CDR3 protein: CASSLEETQYF; CDR3 DNA: TGTGCCAGCAGTTTGGAGGAGACCCAGTACTTC
CDR3 length: 16; V gene: TRBV7-6; clone size: NA; J gene: TRBJ2-3; D gene: NA; CDR3 protein: CASSSRVGSSTDTQYF; CDR3 DNA: TGTGCCAGCAGCTCCCGGGTAGGGAGTAGCACAGATACGCAGTATTTT
CDR3 length: 14; V gene: TRBV6-5; clone size: NA; J gene: TRBJ1-5; D gene: NA; CDR3 protein: CASRQGRSNQPQHF; CDR3 DNA: TGTGCCAGCAGACAGGGCAGGAGCAATCAGCCCCAGCATTTT
CDR3 length: 13; V gene: TRBV7-9; clone size: NA; J gene: TRBJ2-7; D gene: TRBD1; CDR3 protein: CASSYRGTYEQYF; CDR3 DNA: TGTGCCAGCAGCTACAGGGGAACCTACGAGCAGTACTTC
CDR3 length: 13; V gene: TRBV29-1; clone size: NA; J gene: TRBJ2-7; D gene: TRBD1; CDR3 protein: CSVPGQGGDEQYF; CDR3 DNA: TGCAGCGTTCCGGGACAGGGGGGGGACGAGCAGTACTTC
CDR3 length: 15; V gene: TRBV7-9; clone size: few; J gene: TRBJ2-1; D gene: NA; CDR3 protein: CASSPGTLSGLEQFF; CDR3 DNA: TGTGCCAGCAGCCCCGGGACGCTCAGCGGTTTGGAGCAGTTCTTC
CDR3 length: 11; V gene: TRBV28; clone size: NA; J gene: TRBJ2-5; D gene: NA; CDR3 protein: CASSFRETQYF; CDR3 DNA: TGTGCCAGCAGTTTCAGGGAGACCCAGTACTTC
CDR3 length: 14; V gene: TRBV6-5; clone size: NA; J gene: TRBJ2-7; D gene: NA; CDR3 protein: CASRRDAVIYEQYF; CDR3 DNA: TGTGCCAGCAGGCGGGACGCCGTTATTTACGAGCAGTACTTC
CDR3 length: 14; V gene: TRBV27; clone size: NA; J gene: TRBJ2-7; D gene: TRBD1; CDR3 protein: CASSTGTGGDEQYF; CDR3 DNA: TGTGCCAGCAGCACCGGGACAGGGGGGGACGAGCAGTACTTC
CDR3 length: 15; V gene: TRBV27; clone size: once; J gene: TRBJ1-1; D gene: NA; CDR3 protein: CASSLQQGIITEAFF; CDR3 DNA: TGTGCCAGCAGTTTGCAGCAGGGGATTATCACTGAAGCTTTCTTT
CDR3 length: 11; V gene: TRBV29-1; clone size: NA; J gene: TRBJ2-3; D gene: NA; CDR3 protein: CSADGVDTQYF; CDR3 DNA: TGCAGCGCCGACGGCGTAGATACGCAGTATTTT
CDR3 length: 13; V gene: TRBV7-2; clone size: once; J gene: TRBJ1-2; D gene: TRBD1; CDR3 protein: CASKIEGARGYTF; CDR3 DNA: TGTGCCAGTAAAATAGAGGGGGCACGTGGCTACACCTTC
CDR3 length: 17; V gene: TRBV4-1; clone size: NA; J gene: TRBJ2-2; D gene: NA; CDR3 protein: CASSRGWGSWDTGELFF; CDR3 DNA: TGCGCCAGCAGCCGGGGGTGGGGCAGCTGGGACACCGGGGAGCTGTTTTTT
CDR3 length: 15; V gene: TRBV19; clone size: NA; J gene: TRBJ2-4; D gene: TRBD1; CDR3 protein: CASSPGQGASNIQYF; CDR3 DNA: TGTGCCAGTAGTCCGGGACAGGGGGCTTCCAACATTCAGTACTTC
CDR3 length: 13; V gene: TRBV12-3/TRBV12-4; clone size: NA; J gene: TRBJ2-7; D gene: NA; CDR3 protein: CASSSSGQFEQYF; CDR3 DNA: TGTGCCAGCAGCTCTTCCGGACAGTTCGAGCAGTACTTC